One and the same sample provided the 14 T cell receptor beta chains below, sequenced in a study of T cells in narcolepsy. The method was immunoSEQ multiplex PCR; TCRdb's version includes in-frame clones alone and lacks a portion of them. In the table there are fewer than 35,000 clones, more than 80% of which are singletons. The sequencing input was CD45RA- memory CD4+ T cells from PBMCs. The receptors come from a human donor with narcolepsy.

Note on this clone: Distinct nucleotide sequences in the sample also encode this CDR3. V gene TRBV7-9 combines with J gene TRBJ1-5; D possibly corresponds to TRBD1 (5 bases). V shed 5 bases and J shed 7 bases, with 15 bases lying between them. From germline, CDR1 is SEHNR and CDR2 FQNEAQ (reference sequence). The CDR3 spans 14 residues. The CDR3 nucleotides are TGTGCCAGCAGCCTTGGGGGTGGAGGCCAGCCCCAGCATTTT. It specifies CASSLGGGGQPQHF.

The chain is built from TRBV5-6 and TRBJ1-1, with 7 bases matching TRBD1. With 2 bases clipped from V and 0 bases from J, the junction kept 7 bases outside the gene matches. CDR3 size: 16 residues. Per germline, CDR1 SGHDT and CDR2 YYEEEE. In DNA, the CDR3 is TGTGCCAGCAGCTTTGGACAGGTTCTGATGAACACTGAAGCTTTCTTT. Its translation: CASSFGQVLMNTEAFF.

This sequence joins TRBV7-9 and TRBJ2-7; TRBD2 matches 11 bases. Per germline, CDR1 SEHNR and CDR2 FQNEAQ (reference sequence). With V trimmed by 5 bases and J by 1 base, 4 bases remained unmatched. The CDR3 is made up of 15 amino acids. The CDR3, as DNA: TGTGCCAGCAGCCCCGGGACTAGCGGATCCTACGAGCAGTACTTC. Its translation is CASSPGTSGSYEQYF.

The chain carries TRBV2 and TRBJ1-1, with D perhaps matching TRBD1 (6 bases). Germline V gene lookup returns CDR1 SNHLY and CDR2 FYNNEI. V shed 6 bases and J shed 7 bases, with 15 bases lying between them. The CDR3 covers 13 residues. CDR3 in DNA: TGTGCCAGCAGGACGACAGGACTGAATGAAGCTTTCTTT. Amino acids: CASRTTGLNEAFF. Full variable domain (rest looked up from reference TRBV2 and TRBJ1-1): EPEVTQTPSHQVTQMGQEVILRCVPISNHLYFYWYRQILGQKVEFLVSFYNNEISEKSEIFDDQFSVERPDGSNFTLKIRSTKLEDSAMYFCASRTTGLNEAFFGQGTRLTVV.

This sequence joins TRBV19 and TRBJ2-7; 7 nucleotides match TRBD1. Losses at the gene ends were 4 bases for V and 4 bases for J; bases not matched to a gene: 7. Germline values: CDR1 LNHDA, CDR2 SQIVND (reference sequence). There are 14 residues in the CDR3. This chain's CDR3 is CASSKGGDLYEQYF. The DNA for the CDR3 is TGTGCCAGTAGTAAAGGGGGCGATTTGTACGAGCAGTACTTC.

The genes are TRBV29-1 and TRBJ1-1, with unresolved D. Germline loops: CDR1 SQVTM, CDR2 ANQGSEA. This CDR3 comprises 13 residues. Trimming stripped 6 bases from V and 0 bases from J, with 11 bases between. This chain's CDR3 is CSVKAAVNTEAFF. The CDR3 DNA reads TGCAGCGTAAAGGCGGCGGTGAACACTGAAGCTTTCTTT.

V is TRBV15 and J is TRBJ1-2; TRBD1 might be the D (6 bases). The V gene's germline CDR1 is LNHNV and CDR2 YYDKDF (reference sequence). The V gene lost 5 bases and the J gene lost 2 bases, with 15 bases spanning the gap. This CDR3 has 15 residues. The CDR3 DNA follows: TGTGCCACCAGCCTTCTAAGGGGGGGGAACTATGGCTACACCTTC. It specifies CATSLLRGGNYGYTF.

V and J are TRBV7-3 and TRBJ1-2, with D tentatively TRBD1 (6 bases). CDR3 length equals 15 residues. V was trimmed by 1 base and J by 8 bases, leaving 17 bases between them. Looked up from germline, CDR1 is SGHTA and CDR2 is FQGTGA. The CDR3 is CASSLNQGQGSGYTF. Here the CDR3 DNA reads TGTGCCAGCAGCTTAAATCAAGGGCAGGGGAGCGGCTACACCTTC.

This chain uses TRBV23-1 with TRBJ1-1, with 8 bases aligning to TRBD1. TRBV23-1 is placed among ORFs of uncertain function. The CDR3 spans 15 residues. J gave up 2 bases and V 5 bases, and 7 bases lay outside the gene matches. CDR3 sequence (DNA): TGCGCCAGCAGTGCCTACAGGGGGTGTAACACTGAAGCTTTCTTT. This encodes CASSAYRGCNTEAFF.

The CDR3 protein is CASRDTEAFF. CDR3 in DNA: TGTGCCAGCAGAGACACTGAAGCTTTCTTT. The chain combines TRBV28 with TRBJ1-1, with D uncertain. From germline, CDR1 is MDHEN and CDR2 SYDVKM. The CDR3 contains 10 residues. The V gene lost 6 bases and the J gene lost 3 bases, with 2 bases spanning the gap.

This chain connects TRBV6-5 to TRBJ2-7; possibly TRBD1 or TRBD2 for D (5 bases each). The CDR3 totals 13 residues. Trimming cost V 2 bases and J 6 bases, with 11 bases left between them. Germline assignment: CDR1 MNHEY and CDR2 SVGAGI. CDR3: CASSYKKGSEQYV. In DNA form, the CDR3 reads TGTGCCAGCAGTTACAAAAAGGGGAGCGAGCAGTACGTC.

The CDR3 sequence is CASRTGQRGNQPQHF. The CDR3 DNA reads as TGTGCCAGCAGAACGGGACAGCGAGGCAATCAGCCCCAGCATTTT. This rearrangement joins TRBV28 to TRBJ1-5; TRBD1 agrees at 7 bases. This CDR3 spans 15 amino acids. V dropped 6 bases and J dropped 2; count of bases not matched to a gene: 7. Germline-derived CDR1 and CDR2 are MDHEN and SYDVKM.

The CDR3: CASSGRAVYEQYV. CDR3 nucleotides: TGTGCCAGCAGTGGCCGGGCAGTTTACGAGCAGTACGTC. This sequence joins TRBV6-1 and TRBJ2-7; D call uncertain. The germline V gene encodes CDR1 MNHNS and CDR2 SASEGT. This CDR3 comprises 13 residues. V lost 4 bases, J lost 4 bases, and 11 bases lay in between.

The chain carries TRBV18 and TRBJ2-7; D may be TRBD2 (7 bases). The CDR3 length is 16 residues. From germline, CDR1 is KGHSH and CDR2 LQKENI. The V end lost 0 bases, the J end lost 6 bases, and 18 bases lay between the germline ends. The CDR3 bases are TGTGCCAGCTCACCACCCTCAACGGGGGGCCGGGGCGAGCAGTACTTC. It encodes CASSPPSTGGRGEQYF.